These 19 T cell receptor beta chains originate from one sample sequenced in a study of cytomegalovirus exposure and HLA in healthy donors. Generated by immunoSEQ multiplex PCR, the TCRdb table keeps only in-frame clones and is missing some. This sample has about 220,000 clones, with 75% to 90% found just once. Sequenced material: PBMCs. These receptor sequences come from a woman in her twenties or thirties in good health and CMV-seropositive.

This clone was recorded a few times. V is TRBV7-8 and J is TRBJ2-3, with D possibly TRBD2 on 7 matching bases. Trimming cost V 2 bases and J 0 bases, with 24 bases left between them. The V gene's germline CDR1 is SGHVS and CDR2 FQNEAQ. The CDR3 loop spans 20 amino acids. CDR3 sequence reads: CASSLSSRLRAGASTDTQYF. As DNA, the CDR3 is TGTGCCAGCAGCTTAAGTTCCCGCCTCCGGGCGGGGGCTAGCACAGATACGCAGTATTTT. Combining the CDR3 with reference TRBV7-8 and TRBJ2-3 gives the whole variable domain GAGVSQSPRYKVAKRGQDVALRCDPISGHVSLFWYQQALGQGPEFLTYFQNEAQLDKSGLPSDRFFAERPEGSVSTLKIQRTQQEDSAVYLCASSLSSRLRAGASTDTQYFGPGTRLTVL.

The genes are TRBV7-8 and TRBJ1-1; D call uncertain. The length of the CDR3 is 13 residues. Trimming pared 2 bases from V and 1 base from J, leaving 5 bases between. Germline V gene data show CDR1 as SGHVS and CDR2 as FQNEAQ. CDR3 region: CASSLSSNTEAFF. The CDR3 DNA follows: TGTGCCAGCAGCTTATCATCGAACACTGAAGCTTTCTTT.

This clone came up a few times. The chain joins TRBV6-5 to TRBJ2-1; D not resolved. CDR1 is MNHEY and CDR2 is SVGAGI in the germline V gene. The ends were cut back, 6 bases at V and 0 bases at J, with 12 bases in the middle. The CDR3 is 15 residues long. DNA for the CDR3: TGTGCCAGCAGCAGAGTAGACGGCTCCTACAATGAGCAGTTCTTC. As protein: CASSRVDGSYNEQFF.

The CDR3 region is CASSQRSAEFSGNTIYF. The CDR3 nucleotides are TGCGCCAGCAGCCAGCGATCGGCGGAGTTCTCTGGAAACACCATATATTTT. The V and J genes are TRBV4-1 and TRBJ1-3; no firm D call. The V end lost 3 bases, the J end lost 0 bases, and 15 bases lay between the germline ends. The germline V gene has CDR1 MGHRA and CDR2 YSYEKL. This CDR3 spans 17 amino acids.

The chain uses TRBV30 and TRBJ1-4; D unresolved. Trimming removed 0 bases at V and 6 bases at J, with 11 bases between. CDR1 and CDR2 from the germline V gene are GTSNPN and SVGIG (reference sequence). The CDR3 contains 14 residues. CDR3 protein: CAWSVSSTYEKLFF. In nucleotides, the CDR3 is TGTGCCTGGAGTGTAAGCAGTACCTATGAAAAACTGTTTTTT.

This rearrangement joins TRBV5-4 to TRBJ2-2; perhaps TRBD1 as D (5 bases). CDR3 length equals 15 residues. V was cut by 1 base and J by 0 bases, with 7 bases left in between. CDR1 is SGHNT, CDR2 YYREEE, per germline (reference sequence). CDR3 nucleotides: TGTGCCAGCAGCTTGCTGACAGCGAACACCGGGGAGCTGTTTTTT. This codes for CASSLLTANTGELFF.

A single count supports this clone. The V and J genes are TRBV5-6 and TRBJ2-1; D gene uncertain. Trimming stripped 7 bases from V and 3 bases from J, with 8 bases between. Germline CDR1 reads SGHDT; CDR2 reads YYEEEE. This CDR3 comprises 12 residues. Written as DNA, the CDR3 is TGTGCCAGCGAAAGGAGCTACAATGAGCAGTTCTTC. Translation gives CASERSYNEQFF. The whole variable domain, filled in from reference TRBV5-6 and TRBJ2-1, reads DAGVTQSPTHLIKTRGQQVTLRCSPKSGHDTVSWYQQALGQGPQFIFQYYEEEERQRGNFPDRFSGHQFPNYSSELNVNALLLGDSALYLCASERSYNEQFFGPGTRLTVL.

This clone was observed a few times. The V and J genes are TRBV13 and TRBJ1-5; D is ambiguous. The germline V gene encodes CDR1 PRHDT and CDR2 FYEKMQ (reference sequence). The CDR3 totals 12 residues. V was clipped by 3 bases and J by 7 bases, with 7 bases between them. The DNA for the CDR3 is TGTGCCAGCAGCTTCGTAGGGCAGCCCCAGCATTTT. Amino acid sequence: CASSFVGQPQHF.

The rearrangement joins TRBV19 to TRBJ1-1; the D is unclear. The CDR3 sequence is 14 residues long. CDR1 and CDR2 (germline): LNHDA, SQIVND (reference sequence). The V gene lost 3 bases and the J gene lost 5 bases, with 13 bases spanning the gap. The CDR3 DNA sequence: TGTGCCAGTAGTATTCCAGGCTGGGGTACTGAAGCTTTCTTT. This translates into CASSIPGWGTEAFF.

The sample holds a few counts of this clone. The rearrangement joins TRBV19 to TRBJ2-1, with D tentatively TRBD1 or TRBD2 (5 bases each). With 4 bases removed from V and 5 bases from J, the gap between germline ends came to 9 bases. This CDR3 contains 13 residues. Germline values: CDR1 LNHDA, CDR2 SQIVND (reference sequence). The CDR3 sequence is CASSRGIDNEQFF. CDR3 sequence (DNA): TGTGCCAGTAGTAGGGGGATCGACAATGAGCAGTTCTTC.

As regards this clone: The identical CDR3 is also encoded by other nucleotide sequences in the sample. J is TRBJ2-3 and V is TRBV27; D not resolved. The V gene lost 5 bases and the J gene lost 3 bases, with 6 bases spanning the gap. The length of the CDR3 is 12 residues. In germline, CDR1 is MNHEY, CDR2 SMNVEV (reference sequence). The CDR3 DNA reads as TGTGCCAGCAGTCTGGGGACAGATACGCAGTATTTT. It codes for CASSLGTDTQYF.

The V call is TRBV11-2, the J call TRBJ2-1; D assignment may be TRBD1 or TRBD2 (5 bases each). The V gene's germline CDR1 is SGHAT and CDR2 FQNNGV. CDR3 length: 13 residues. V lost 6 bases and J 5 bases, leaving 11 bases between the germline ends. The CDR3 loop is CASSRGPNNEQFF. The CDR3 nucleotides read TGTGCCAGCAGTCGGGGACCAAACAATGAGCAGTTCTTC.

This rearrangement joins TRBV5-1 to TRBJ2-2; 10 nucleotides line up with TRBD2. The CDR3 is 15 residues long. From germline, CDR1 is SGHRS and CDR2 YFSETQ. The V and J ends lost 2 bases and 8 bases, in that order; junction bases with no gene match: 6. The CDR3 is CASSFGTSDQGELFF. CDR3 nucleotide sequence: TGCGCCAGCAGCTTTGGGACTAGCGACCAGGGGGAGCTGTTTTTT.

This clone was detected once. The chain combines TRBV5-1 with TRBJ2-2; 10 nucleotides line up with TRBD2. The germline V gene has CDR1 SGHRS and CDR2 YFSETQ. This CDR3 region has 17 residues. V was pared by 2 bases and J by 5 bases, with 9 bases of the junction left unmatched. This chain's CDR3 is CASSLRSGRAWTGELFF. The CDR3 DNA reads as TGCGCCAGCAGCTTAAGGAGCGGGAGGGCCTGGACCGGGGAGCTGTTTTTT. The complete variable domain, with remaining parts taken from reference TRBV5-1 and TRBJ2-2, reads KAGVTQTPRYLIKTRGQQVTLSCSPISGHRSVSWYQQTPGQGLQFLFEYFSETQRNKGNFPGRFSGRQFSNSRSEMNVSTLELGDSALYLCASSLRSGRAWTGELFFGEGSRLTVL.

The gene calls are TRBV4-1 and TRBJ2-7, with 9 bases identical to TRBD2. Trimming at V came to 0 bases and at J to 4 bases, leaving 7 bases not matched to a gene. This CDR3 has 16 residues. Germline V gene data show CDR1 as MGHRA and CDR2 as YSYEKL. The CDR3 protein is CASSQDDLGLAYEQYF. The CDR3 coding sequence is TGCGCCAGCAGCCAAGATGATTTGGGACTAGCATACGAGCAGTACTTC.

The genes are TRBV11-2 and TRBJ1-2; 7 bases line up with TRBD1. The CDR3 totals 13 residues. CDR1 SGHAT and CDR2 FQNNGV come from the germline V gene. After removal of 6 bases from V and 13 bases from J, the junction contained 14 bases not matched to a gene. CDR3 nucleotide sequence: TGTGCCAGCAGGAAACCTCCGACAGGGAACACCACCTTC. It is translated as CASRKPPTGNTTF.

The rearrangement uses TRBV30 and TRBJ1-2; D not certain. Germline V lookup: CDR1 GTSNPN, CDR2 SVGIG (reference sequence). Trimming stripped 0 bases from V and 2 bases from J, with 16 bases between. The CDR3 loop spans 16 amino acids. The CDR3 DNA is TGTGCCTGGAGTGTTCCTAAGTCGGGCGGAAACTATGGCTACACCTTC. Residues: CAWSVPKSGGNYGYTF.

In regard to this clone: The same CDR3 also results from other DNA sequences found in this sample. CDR3 in DNA: TGCGCCAGCAGCTTGGGGGGAAGCAATCAGCCCCAGCATTTT. Translation gives CASSLGGSNQPQHF. The chain links TRBV5-1 to TRBJ1-5; D is uncertain. The CDR3 is 14 residues long. V lost 0 bases, J lost 1 base, and 5 bases lay in between. Germline CDR1 is SGHRS and CDR2 is YFSETQ.

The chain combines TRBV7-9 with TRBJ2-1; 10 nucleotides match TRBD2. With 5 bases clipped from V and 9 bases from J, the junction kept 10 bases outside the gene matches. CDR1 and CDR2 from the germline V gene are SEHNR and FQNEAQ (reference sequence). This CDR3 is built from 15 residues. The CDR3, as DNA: TGTGCCAGCAGCATTGGACTAGCGGCAAAGGGTGAGCAGTTCTTC. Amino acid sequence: CASSIGLAAKGEQFF.